This T cell receptor (beta chain) was retrieved from a study of cytotoxic CD8 clonotypes in ibrutinib-treated CLL. Study-level information: Response samples were obtained once patients had received a median 12 months of treatment, range 6 to 36. The sample average was 255,043 productive templates and roughly 94,000 productive rearrangements. Overall study findings and caveats: Clonality increased with ibrutinib response but returned toward baseline at progression. Public clonotypes proved infrequent, and on treatment they shrank or remained steady.

Trimming took off 0 bases at V and 5 bases at J, with 14 bases between the two ends. The length of the CDR3 is 15 residues. Germline CDR1 reads MGHRA; CDR2 reads YSYEKL. TCRdb keeps only in-frame clones here, not all; method: immunoSEQ multiplex PCR. The repertoire holds around 91,000 clones, 70% to 90% seen once, with approximately 5.4% in the top ten. A word on this clone: Its target is unknown.

The clonotype comes from a human donor with chronic lymphocytic leukemia. The input for sequencing was PBMCs, taken before ibrutinib treatment. This chain links TRBV4-1 with TRBJ2-7; perhaps TRBD1 as D (6 bases). CDR3 sequence: CASSQERTVGDEQYF. The CDR3 nucleotides read TGCGCCAGCAGCCAAGAACGGACAGTGGGTGACGAGCAGTACTTC.